One sample yielded the 26 T cell receptor beta chains listed below, sequenced in a study of T cell clonality in common variable immunodeficiency. Repertoires were generated with immunoSEQ multiplex PCR, while TCRdb's copy carries only in-frame clones and drops some. Listed here are approximately 75,000 clones without any singletons, the top ten holding around 0.82%. The sequenced material came from peripheral blood mononuclear cells. Every receptor here comes from a person aged 18-70 years in good health.

For this clone: This may be a read error, as it is one base from a much larger clone. The read terminates 3 residues ahead of where the CDR3 ends, so the germline J gene completes it. The chain joins TRBV6-2 or TRBV6-3 to TRBJ2-1; 7 nucleotides align to TRBD1. This CDR3 contains 15 residues. The germline V gene has CDR1 MNHEY and CDR2 SVGEGT. CDR3 DNA, as far as it was read: TGTGCCGGCAGTTACGTCACAGGGGCAGGGAATGAG. Protein sequence: CAGSYVTGAGNE. In full, the CDR3 is CAGSYVTGAGNEQFF.

Many counts were recorded for this clone. The CDR3 end falls 3 residues outside the read, so it is completed with the germline J gene. The rearrangement links TRBV19 to TRBJ2-5; TRBD2 might be the D (5 bases). CDR1 LNHDA and CDR2 SQIVND come from the germline V gene (reference sequence). The CDR3 totals 15 residues. Trimming shortened V by 2 bases and J by 5 bases, and 15 bases separated the two germline ends. Incomplete CDR3 DNA: TGTGCCAGTAGTATACGCGGGCCGATATTGGAGACC. Its protein product is CASSIRGPILET. In full, the CDR3 is CASSIRGPILETQYF. Combining the CDR3 with reference TRBV19 and TRBJ2-5 gives the whole variable domain DGGITQSPKYLFRKEGQNVTLSCEQNLNHDAMYWYRQDPGQGLRLIYYSQIVNDFQKGDIAEGYSVSREKKESFPLTVTSAQKNPTAFYLCASSIRGPILETQYFGPGTRLLVL.

This clone was detected ten times or more. The CDR3 goes on 3 residues after the read ends, and that part is filled in from the germline J gene. The genes are TRBV19 and TRBJ1-1; a weak D match, TRBD1 (6 bases). Germline CDR1 and CDR2: LNHDA and SQIVND (reference sequence). The CDR3 consists of 15 residues. The covered CDR3 bases are TGTGCCAGTAGTCCAACAAACCAGGGACAAAGAGAA. Translated, it gives CASSPTNQGQRE. The complete CDR3 sequence is CASSPTNQGQREAFF.

Ten or more counts support this clone. The read gets to within 3 residues of the CDR3 end, and the germline J gene fills in the rest. The V call is TRBV18, the J call TRBJ2-7, with D perhaps matching TRBD1 (5 bases). This CDR3 comprises 12 residues. Trimming left V 4 bases short and J 6 bases short, with 10 bases between. Germline V CDR1 and CDR2: KGHSH, LQKENI. CDR3: CASSRTDSEQYF. CDR3 DNA (partial): TGTGCCAGCTCACGGACCGACAGCGAG.

This clone was picked up many times. The DNA ends 3 residues before the CDR3 does, and the rest of the CDR3 is filled in from the germline J gene. V gene TRBV30 combines with J gene TRBJ2-3, with no clear D. This CDR3 region has 14 residues. The germline V and J ends were trimmed by 7 bases and 0 bases, with 14 bases remaining between them. Germline V gene data show CDR1 as GTSNPN and CDR2 as SVGIG (reference sequence). The part of the CDR3 DNA that was read is TGTGCCTCCAATCCGGGTGTAAGCACAGATACG. Translating gives CASNPGVSTDT. Given in full, the CDR3 is CASNPGVSTDTQYF.

The sample holds many counts of this clone. The CDR3 is cut off 3 residues early in the read; its end comes from the germline J gene. The chain couples TRBV14 to TRBJ2-5, with 9 bases aligning to TRBD2. The V gene end was trimmed by 3 bases and the J gene end by 5 bases; junction bases not matched to a gene: 4. Germline loops: CDR1 SGHDN, CDR2 FVKESK. The CDR3 extends over 14 amino acids. The chain's CDR3 is CASSQGLAGETQYF. CDR3 DNA (partial): TGTGCCAGCAGCCAGGGACTAGCCGGGGAGACC.

Ten or more counts support this clone. Sequencing ends 3 residues short of the CDR3 end; the germline J gene provides the rest. The rearrangement joins TRBV6-1 to TRBJ2-5; 9 nucleotides align to TRBD2. The germline CDR1 and CDR2 sequences are MNHNS and SASEGT. V was pared by 0 bases and J by 2 bases, with 1 base of the junction left unmatched. The CDR3 is 15 residues long. The part of the CDR3 DNA that was read is TGTGCCAGCAGTGAAGCGGCGGGAGGGCAAGAGACC. Encoded protein: CASSEAAGGQET. The CDR3 in full is CASSEAAGGQETQYF.

This clone was seen at least ten times. Read data end 3 residues before the CDR3 end; the end is taken from the germline J gene. The chain uses TRBV7-9 and TRBJ1-2; maybe TRBD1 (5 bases). Germline assignment: CDR1 SEHNR and CDR2 FQNEAQ (reference sequence). V gave up 7 bases and J gave up 4 bases, with 10 bases separating them. The CDR3 is made up of 12 amino acids. CDR3 DNA, as far as it was read: TGTGCCAGCACCCAAGACAGCTATGGC. This codes for CASTQDSYG. The whole CDR3 region reads CASTQDSYGYTF.

This clone was detected ten times or more. The read finishes 3 residues shy of the CDR3 end, and the germline J gene is used to complete it. The chain uses TRBV12-5 and TRBJ2-7; 7 bases align to TRBD1. Germline values: CDR1 LGHNT, CDR2 FRNRAP. With 1 base clipped from V and 0 bases from J, the junction kept 3 bases outside the gene matches. The CDR3 runs 15 residues. The CDR3 DNA, read in part, is TGTGCTAGTGGTTTGGGACAGGGCTCCTCCTACGAG. Protein sequence: CASGLGQGSSYE. From start to end, the CDR3 is CASGLGQGSSYEQYF.

This clone was found many times. The observed sequence ends 3 residues before the CDR3 terminus, with the missing tail filled in from the germline J gene. The chain recombines TRBV5-5 with TRBJ2-7; D gene ambiguous. The CDR3 length is 14 residues. Germline V CDR1 and CDR2: SGHKS, YYEKEE (reference sequence). Trimming shortened V by 0 bases and J by 2 bases, and 9 bases separated the two germline ends. CDR3 residues: CASSLETETYEQYF. CDR3 DNA (partial): TGTGCCAGCAGCTTGGAAACAGAGACCTACGAG. Complete variable domain (other parts from reference TRBV5-5 and TRBJ2-7): DAGVTQSPTHLIKTRGQQVTLRCSPISGHKSVSWYQQVLGQGPQFIFQYYEKEERGRGNFPDRFSARQFPNYSSELNVNALLLGDSALYLCASSLETETYEQYFGPGTRLTVT.

This clone was picked up many times. The read gets to within 3 residues of the CDR3 end, and the germline J gene fills in the rest. V is TRBV18 and J is TRBJ1-4; 9 bases are a match to TRBD1. CDR3 length equals 12 residues. V lost 10 bases, J lost 6 bases, and 3 bases stayed unmatched. The germline V gene encodes CDR1 KGHSH and CDR2 LQKENI. The CDR3 loop reads CATRTGDEKLFF. The CDR3 DNA, read in part, is TGTGCCACCCGGACAGGGGATGAAAAA.

This clone was detected many times. The CDR3 is cut off 3 residues early in the read; its end comes from the germline J gene. This chain uses TRBV7-9 with TRBJ1-2; D ambiguous. CDR3 size: 13 residues. Germline values: CDR1 SEHNR, CDR2 FQNEAQ (reference sequence). Partial CDR3 DNA: TGTGCCAGCAGCTCATACGGGGATTTAGGC. As protein: CASSSYGDLG. The full CDR3 is CASSSYGDLGYTF.

The table lists this clone with many counts. Mismatch with germline at one junction end may stem from a read error. The DNA ends 3 residues before the CDR3 does, and the rest of the CDR3 is filled in from the germline J gene. The rearrangement links TRBV4-2 to TRBJ2-4, with a weak D call TRBD1 (7 bases). This CDR3 region has 15 residues. CDR1 and CDR2 from the germline V gene are LGHNA and YNFKEQ. The CDR3 bases that were read are TGCGCCAGCAGCCAGGGGGGAGCGAAGAAAAACATT. Translation: CASSQGGAKKNI. Given in full, the CDR3 is CASSQGGAKKNIQYF.

In this sample, this clone turned up a few times. The sequence runs out 3 residues before the end of the CDR3; the remainder is reconstructed from the germline J gene. The rearrangement links TRBV20-1 to TRBJ1-1, with D maybe TRBD1 (5 bases). CDR1 is DFQATT, CDR2 SNEGSKA, per germline (reference sequence). Trimming pared 4 bases from V and 7 bases from J, leaving 10 bases between. There are 11 residues in the CDR3. CDR3 DNA (partial): TGCAGTGCTACTGGGGCCCTTGAA. Its protein is CSATGALE. The whole CDR3 sequence is CSATGALEAFF.

This clone was detected ten times or more. The CDR3 end is not reached by the read, which stops 3 residues before it; the germline J gene fills it in. The V and J genes are TRBV20-1 and TRBJ2-1; a weak D match, TRBD2 (5 bases). Germline V gene sequence: CDR1 DFQATT, CDR2 SNEGSKA (reference sequence). The CDR3 has 14 residues. Between the trimmed V and J ends, which lost 6 bases and 0 bases, there was a span of 12 bases. The sequenced CDR3 bases are TGCAGTGCCGACGGGGAGAGCTCCTACAATGAG. Translating gives CSADGESSYNE. The CDR3 as a whole reads CSADGESSYNEQFF.

This clone was detected many times. The read ends 3 residues before the CDR3 terminus; that terminus is restored from the germline J gene. The V call is TRBV5-4, the J call TRBJ2-1; 10 bases align to TRBD1. The CDR3 has 15 amino acids. Trimming removed 4 bases from V and 5 bases from J; junction bases left unmatched: 6. CDR1 is SGHNT and CDR2 is YYREEE in the germline V gene (reference sequence). The CDR3 DNA, read in part, is TGTGCCAGCAGCCCGGGACAGGGGCGAAACAATGAG. Encoded protein: CASSPGQGRNNE. The entire CDR3 is CASSPGQGRNNEQFF.

This clone has ten or more counts. The CDR3 end is not reached by the read, which stops 3 residues before it; the germline J gene fills it in. This chain joins TRBV5-1 and TRBJ2-1; D not certain. The V gene's germline CDR1 is SGHRS and CDR2 YFSETQ. Trimming took 6 bases from V and 8 from J, leaving 15 bases between them. The CDR3 sequence is 13 residues long. CDR3 bases read: TGCGCCAGCATGAACCCGGTTTTCGATGAG. The encoded protein is CASMNPVFDE. In full, the CDR3 is CASMNPVFDEQFF.

This clone was detected ten times or more. The read stops 3 residues short of the end of the CDR3; the missing end is completed from the germline J gene. V is TRBV9 and J is TRBJ2-1; 8 nucleotides line up with TRBD1. V shed 1 base, J shed 6 bases, and the junction held 15 bases outside the gene matches. This CDR3 region has 18 residues. Germline values: CDR1 SGDLS, CDR2 YYNGEE. CDR3 protein: CASSVTTTTGVGSNEQFF. The CDR3 bases that were read are TGTGCCAGCAGCGTAACTACTACGACAGGGGTGGGATCCAATGAG.

This clone was counted ten times or more. The observed sequence ends 3 residues before the CDR3 terminus, with the missing tail filled in from the germline J gene. The V call is TRBV9, the J call TRBJ2-1; D remains ambiguous. Looked up from germline, CDR1 is SGDLS and CDR2 is YYNGEE. Trimming removed 3 bases at V and 2 bases at J, with 15 bases between. The length of the CDR3 is 16 residues. The part of the CDR3 DNA that was read is TGTGCCAGCAGCGCTCTTTCTCAGATGGCCTACAATGAG. Amino acid sequence: CASSALSQMAYNE. The CDR3 in full is CASSALSQMAYNEQFF.

This clone was seen many times. The read terminates 3 residues ahead of where the CDR3 ends, so the germline J gene completes it. This chain connects TRBV6-2 or TRBV6-3 to TRBJ2-3, with a tentative D call TRBD2 (7 bases). V lost 2 bases and J lost 0, with 15 bases in between. The CDR3 has 17 amino acids. Germline V CDR1 and CDR2: MNHEY, SVGEGT. CDR3 region: CASSYGRRGASTDTQYF. The CDR3 DNA, read in part, is TGTGCCAGCAGTTACGGTCGTCGGGGGGCTAGCACAGATACG.

This clone has a count of ten or more. The missing CDR3 end, 3 residues past where the read stops, is filled in from the germline J gene. The chain recombines TRBV5-4 with TRBJ2-7, with a tentative D call TRBD2 (5 bases). The CDR3 length is 14 residues. Between the trimmed V and J ends, which lost 4 bases and 1 base, there was a span of 12 bases. From germline, CDR1 is SGHNT and CDR2 YYREEE (reference sequence). Partial CDR3 DNA: TGTGCCAGCAGCCAAACTCGCGGGTCCTACGAG. It encodes CASSQTRGSYE. The CDR3 in full is CASSQTRGSYEQYF.

This clone was observed at least ten times. CDR3 DNA, as far as it was read: TGTGCCAGTAGTATTGGTGCTATAGGGGCTTCCTCCTACGAG. It codes for CASSIGAIGASSYE. The whole CDR3 reads CASSIGAIGASSYEQYF. This rearrangement joins TRBV19 to TRBJ2-7; tentatively, D is TRBD1 (5 bases). The read stops 3 residues short of the end of the CDR3; the missing end is completed from the germline J gene. Germline-derived CDR1 and CDR2 are LNHDA and SQIVND (reference sequence). V was cut by 3 bases and J by 0 bases, with 18 bases left in between. The CDR3 has 17 residues.

This clone was seen repeatedly, ten times or more. The read terminates 3 residues ahead of where the CDR3 ends, so the germline J gene completes it. The chain employs TRBV19 and TRBJ2-3, with 10 bases that match TRBD1. Germline values: CDR1 LNHDA, CDR2 SQIVND (reference sequence). The V segment lost 5 bases and the J segment 6 bases; nucleotides outside the gene matches: 5. This CDR3 contains 14 residues. The sequenced CDR3 bases are TGTGCCAGTAGTCCGACAGGGGGCGGGGATACG. This codes for CASSPTGGGDT. The entire CDR3 protein reads CASSPTGGGDTQYF. Variable domain in full (rest from reference TRBV19 and TRBJ2-3): DGGITQSPKYLFRKEGQNVTLSCEQNLNHDAMYWYRQDPGQGLRLIYYSQIVNDFQKGDIAEGYSVSREKKESFPLTVTSAQKNPTAFYLCASSPTGGGDTQYFGPGTRLTVL.

This clone was seen many times. The DNA ends 3 residues before the CDR3 does, and the rest of the CDR3 is filled in from the germline J gene. The chain is built from TRBV29-1 and TRBJ2-1, with a tentative D call TRBD2 (6 bases). V was clipped by 7 bases and J by 5 bases, with 12 bases between them. Germline CDR1 reads SQVTM; CDR2 reads ANQGSEA. CDR3 size: 12 residues. CDR3 DNA, as far as it was read: TGCAGCGCTAGGGGACTTAACAATGAG. This gives the protein CSARGLNNE. The full CDR3 protein reads CSARGLNNEQFF.

This clone occurred many times. Coverage ceases 3 residues before the CDR3 finishes, and the germline J gene fills in the end. The chain uses TRBV5-1 and TRBJ2-5; maybe TRBD2 (5 bases). CDR1 SGHRS and CDR2 YFSETQ come from the germline V gene. The V gene lost 4 bases and the J gene lost 1 base, with 17 bases spanning the gap. The CDR3 loop spans 16 amino acids. The DNA read from the CDR3 is TGCGCCAGCAGCCGGGGATCTCGACATATCCAAGAGACC. Protein: CASSRGSRHIQET. The entire CDR3 reads CASSRGSRHIQETQYF.

This clone showed up many times. The missing CDR3 end, 3 residues past where the read stops, is filled in from the germline J gene. The chain couples TRBV2 to TRBJ2-7; 11 bases map to TRBD1. Germline V gene data show CDR1 as SNHLY and CDR2 as FYNNEI. The trim removed 4 bases at V and 6 bases at J, leaving 2 bases unmatched. There are 13 residues in the CDR3. CDR3 region: CASSGGQGGEQYF. The DNA read from the CDR3 is TGTGCCAGCAGTGGGGGACAGGGGGGCGAG. The full variable domain, with the rest looked up from reference TRBV2 and TRBJ2-7, is EPEVTQTPSHQVTQMGQEVILRCVPISNHLYFYWYRQILGQKVEFLVSFYNNEISEKSEIFDDQFSVERPDGSNFTLKIRSTKLEDSAMYFCASSGGQGGEQYFGPGTRLTVT.